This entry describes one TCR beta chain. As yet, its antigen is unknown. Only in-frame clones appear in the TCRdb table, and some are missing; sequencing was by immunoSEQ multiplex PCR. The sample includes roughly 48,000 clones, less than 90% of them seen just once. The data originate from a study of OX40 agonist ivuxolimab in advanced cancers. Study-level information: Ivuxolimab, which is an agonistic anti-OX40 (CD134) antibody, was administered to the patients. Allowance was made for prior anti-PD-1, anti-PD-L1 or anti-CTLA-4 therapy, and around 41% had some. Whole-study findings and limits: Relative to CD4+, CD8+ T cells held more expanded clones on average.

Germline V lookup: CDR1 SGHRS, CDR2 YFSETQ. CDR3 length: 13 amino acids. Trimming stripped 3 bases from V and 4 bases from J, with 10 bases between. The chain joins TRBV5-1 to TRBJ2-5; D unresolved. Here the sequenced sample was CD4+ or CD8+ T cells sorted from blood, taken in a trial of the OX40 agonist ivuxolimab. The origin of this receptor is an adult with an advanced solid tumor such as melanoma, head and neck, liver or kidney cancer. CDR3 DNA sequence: TGCGCCAGCAGCTGGACGCCGGGAGAGACCCAGTACTTC. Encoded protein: CASSWTPGETQYF.